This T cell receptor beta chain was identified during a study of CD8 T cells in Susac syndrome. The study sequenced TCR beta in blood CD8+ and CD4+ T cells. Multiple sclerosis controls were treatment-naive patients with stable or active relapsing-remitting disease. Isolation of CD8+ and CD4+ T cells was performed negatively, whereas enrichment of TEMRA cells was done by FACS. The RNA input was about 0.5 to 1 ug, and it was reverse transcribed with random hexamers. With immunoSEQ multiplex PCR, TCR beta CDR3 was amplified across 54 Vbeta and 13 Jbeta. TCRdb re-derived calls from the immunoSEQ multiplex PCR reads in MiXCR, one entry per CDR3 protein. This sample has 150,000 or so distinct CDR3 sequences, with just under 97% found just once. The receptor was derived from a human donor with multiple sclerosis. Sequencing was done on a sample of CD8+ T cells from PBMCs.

The CDR3 region has the DNA TGTGCCAGCAGCTTCAGACCCCCGGGACGGATAAACTATGGCTACACCTTC. Encoded protein: CASSFRPPGRINYGYTF. This chain connects TRBV14 to TRBJ1-2; a possible D gene is TRBD1 (5 bases). V shed 5 bases and J shed 2 bases, with 21 bases lying between them. Looked up from germline, CDR1 is SGHDN and CDR2 is FVKESK. This CDR3 region has 17 residues.